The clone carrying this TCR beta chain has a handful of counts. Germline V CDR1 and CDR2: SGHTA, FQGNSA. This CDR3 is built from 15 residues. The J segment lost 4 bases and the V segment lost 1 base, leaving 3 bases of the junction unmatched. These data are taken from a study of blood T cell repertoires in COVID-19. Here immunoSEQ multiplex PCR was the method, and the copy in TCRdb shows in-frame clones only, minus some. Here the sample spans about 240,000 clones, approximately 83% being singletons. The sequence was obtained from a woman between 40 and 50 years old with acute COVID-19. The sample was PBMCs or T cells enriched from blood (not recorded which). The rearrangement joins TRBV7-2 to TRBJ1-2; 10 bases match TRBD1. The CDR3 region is CASSLVGTGVYGYTF. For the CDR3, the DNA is TGTGCCAGCAGCTTAGTTGGGACAGGGGTCTATGGCTACACCTTC.